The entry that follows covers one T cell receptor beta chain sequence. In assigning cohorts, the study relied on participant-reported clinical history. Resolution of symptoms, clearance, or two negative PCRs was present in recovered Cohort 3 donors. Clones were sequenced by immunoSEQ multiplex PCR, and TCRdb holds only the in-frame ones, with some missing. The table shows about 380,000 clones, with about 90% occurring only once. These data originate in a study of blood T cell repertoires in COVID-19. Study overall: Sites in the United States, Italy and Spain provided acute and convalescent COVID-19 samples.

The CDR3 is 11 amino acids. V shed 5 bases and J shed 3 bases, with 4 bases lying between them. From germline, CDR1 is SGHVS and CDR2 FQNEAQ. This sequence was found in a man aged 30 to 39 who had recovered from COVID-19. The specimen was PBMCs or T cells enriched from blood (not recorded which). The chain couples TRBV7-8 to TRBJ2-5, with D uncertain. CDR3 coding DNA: TGTGCCAGCAGCCTTAAAGAGACCCAGTACTTC. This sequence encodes CASSLKETQYF. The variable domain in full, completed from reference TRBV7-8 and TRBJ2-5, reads GAGVSQSPRYKVAKRGQDVALRCDPISGHVSLFWYQQALGQGPEFLTYFQNEAQLDKSGLPSDRFFAERPEGSVSTLKIQRTQQEDSAVYLCASSLKETQYFGPGTRLLVL.